This T cell receptor beta chain was sequenced for a study of T-cell memory formation after mild COVID-19. Study-wide results and caveats: Contracting clones, day 15 to 85, had balanced CD4/CD8, and later expanders favored CD4+.

TCR alpha and TCR beta cDNA libraries with sample barcodes and UMIs came from 5'RACE using constant-segment primers. TCRdb processed the 5' RACE reads anew with MiXCR; each CDR3 protein has one entry. The table records under 350,000 distinct CDR3 sequences, about 16% of them present only once. This clonotype was recorded a few times. Its target is not known. This CDR3 spans 16 amino acids. Germline V gene data show CDR1 as SSHAT and CDR2 as FNYEAQ (reference sequence). The V end was cut by 5 bases, the J end by 1 base, with 15 bases between. This clonotype was obtained from a man aged 18 to 35 who had mild COVID-19 (a few samples of this study predate the infection). Cell type and time point are not known. The rearrangement links TRBV7-7 to TRBJ2-1; D not certain. Sequencing input: PBMCs or a T cell subset sorted from them (not recorded which). CDR3 loop: CASSRSVSGSYNEQFF. The CDR3 DNA reads TGTGCCAGCAGCAGGTCGGTCTCCGGGTCCTACAATGAGCAGTTCTTC.